The clone carrying this T cell receptor (beta chain) was counted once. This CDR3 has 17 amino acids. J was trimmed by 1 base and V by 6 bases; bases with no gene match: 6. From germline, CDR1 is SGHTA and CDR2 FQGTGA. This sample was taken from a study of T cells in Graves' hyperthyroidism and ophthalmopathy. Study context: Staff took peripheral blood when the initial diagnosis was made, before any treatment began.

RNA transcripts were the template for amplifying TCR beta CDR3 regions. With the HTBI primer set, the TCR CDR3 went through a first round of RT-PCR. From the multiplex PCR reads, TCRdb called clonotypes with MiXCR, one entry per CDR3 protein. The data contain roughly 550,000 distinct CDR3 sequences, around 16% of them singletons. Ophthalmopathy in the patients scored at least 3 on Clinical Activity Score and at least 4 on NOSPECS grade, lasting under 3 months. Patients were excluded because of uncontrolled infection, other autoimmune disease, pregnancy or lactation. About 9.4 ml fresh peripheral blood yielded the PBMCs.

The chain is built from TRBV7-3 and TRBJ2-6, with 10 bases lining up with TRBD1. This receptor was identified in a woman under 40 with Graves' ophthalmopathy. The sequenced sample was blood. The CDR3 DNA reads as TGTGCCAGCAGTCCGGGACAGGGGATGTCTGGGGCCAACGTCCTGACTTTC. It encodes CASSPGQGMSGANVLTF.